This is a list of T cell receptor beta chains from one sample in a study of T-cell memory formation after mild COVID-19. TCRdb fed the 5' RACE reads into MiXCR, producing one record per CDR3 protein. This table has 580,000 or so distinct CDR3 sequences, roughly 17% appearing once. The specimen sequenced was PBMCs or a T cell subset sorted from them (not recorded which). Receptors originate from an adult woman who had mild COVID-19 (a few samples of this study predate the infection). Cell type and time point are not known. Both conserved end residues are part of each CDR3. The D gene is left open where the match is weak. For some rows the clone size is stated as once, few or many, or as a class when expanded; others skip it.

v_call	clone_size	d_call	cdr3_length	j_call	cdr3_nt	cdr3_aa
TRBV3-1	few	-	15	TRBJ2-7	TGTGCCAGCAGCCAAGAAATAGCGGCCGCCTACGAGCAGTACTTC	CASSQEIAAAYEQYF
TRBV7-9	-	-	14	TRBJ2-2	TGTGCCAGCAGCCTCCTCTGGGACACCGGGGAGCTGTTTTTT	CASSLLWDTGELFF
TRBV12-3/TRBV12-4	few	-	16	TRBJ2-1	TGTGCCAGCAGTTTAAGTCCAGGGTCAACCTACAATGAGCAGTTCTTC	CASSLSPGSTYNEQFF
TRBV12-3/TRBV12-4	few	-	14	TRBJ1-6	TGTGCCAGCAGTTTCACTGGGGAGCATTCACCCCTCCACTTT	CASSFTGEHSPLHF
TRBV29-1	-	-	11	TRBJ1-1	TGCAGCGTTGTTGTGGACACTGAAGCTTTCTTT	CSVVVDTEAFF
TRBV7-9	few	TRBD2	16	TRBJ2-3	TGTGCCAGCAGCTTAGGACTAGCGGGCGCCACAGATACGCAGTATTTT	CASSLGLAGATDTQYF
TRBV20-1	few	TRBD1	12	TRBJ1-2	TGCAGTGCTATAGGGACAGGCTATGGCTACACCTTC	CSAIGTGYGYTF
TRBV28	-	-	13	TRBJ1-2	TGTGCCAGCAGTTTAGAGGCCTACTATGGCTACACCTTC	CASSLEAYYGYTF
TRBV3-1	-	-	12	TRBJ2-2	TGTGCCAGCACCAGGGACACCGGGGAGCTGTTTTTT	CASTRDTGELFF
TRBV7-8	few	TRBD1	13	TRBJ2-5	TGTGCCAGCAGCTCACAGACAGGGGAGACCCAGTACTTC	CASSSQTGETQYF
TRBV4-3	-	-	17	TRBJ1-2	TGCGCCAGCAGCCAAGATAGGGGGACACAAGGGGACTATGGCTACACCTTC	CASSQDRGTQGDYGYTF
TRBV5-1	-	-	16	TRBJ1-3	TGCGCCAGCAGCTTGGTTTACGTCGTAGCTGGAAACACCATATATTTT	CASSLVYVVAGNTIYF
TRBV6-2/TRBV6-3	many	TRBD2	16	TRBJ2-3	TGTGCCAGCAGTTACTGTCTAGCGGGGCCAGAGTGTACGCAGTATTTT	CASSYCLAGPECTQYF
TRBV12-3/TRBV12-4	few	TRBD2	15	TRBJ2-5	TGTGCCAGCAATAGGCGGGAGGGCCTCCGGGAGACCCAGTACTTC	CASNRREGLRETQYF
TRBV27	-	-	15	TRBJ2-7	TGTGCCAGCAGTTCTTTTACGGGACAACCCTACGAGCAGTACTTC	CASSSFTGQPYEQYF
TRBV12-3/TRBV12-4	-	-	15	TRBJ2-5	TGTGCCAGCAGTTTAATGGAAGCACCCCAAGAGACCCAGTACTTC	CASSLMEAPQETQYF
TRBV19	few	TRBD2	16	TRBJ2-1	TGTGCCAGTAGTATTCGACGGCTAGCGGTCTACAATGAGCAGTTCTTC	CASSIRRLAVYNEQFF
TRBV24-1	few	-	19	TRBJ1-4	TGTGCCACCAGTGACCGTCCCGGGGTGGAAGGAGCGACTAATGAAAAACTGTTTTTT	CATSDRPGVEGATNEKLFF
TRBV7-6	-	-	13	TRBJ1-4	TGTGCCAGCAGCTTAGAGGAGGCGGAAAAACTGTTTTTT	CASSLEEAEKLFF
TRBV13	few	-	13	TRBJ1-2	TGTGCCAGCAGCTTAGTAGGGGCGCTGGGCTACACCTTC	CASSLVGALGYTF
TRBV11-1	-	-	15	TRBJ2-7	TGTGCCAGCAGTTTCGCTAGGACTAAAACCTACGAGCAGTACTTC	CASSFARTKTYEQYF
TRBV7-9	-	-	12	TRBJ1-1	TGTGCCAGCAGCTTAGGGGCAGATGGCGCTTTCTTT	CASSLGADGAFF
TRBV9	-	-	16	TRBJ2-1	TGTGCCAGCAGCCTAGTAGGGCAGGGCTCCAACAATGAGCAGTTCTTC	CASSLVGQGSNNEQFF
TRBV6-2/TRBV6-3	-	-	15	TRBJ2-7	TGTGCCAGCAGTTACGGGGGAGGAGGAGGATACGAGCAGTACTTC	CASSYGGGGGYEQYF
TRBV20-1	few	TRBD1	14	TRBJ1-4	TGCAGTGCTAGAGGGACAGGGGGCGCGAAAAAACTGTTTTTT	CSARGTGGAKKLFF
TRBV5-1	few	TRBD1	16	TRBJ2-3	TGCGCCAGCAGCCTGGGACAGGGAATGGTCACAGATACGCAGTATTTT	CASSLGQGMVTDTQYF
TRBV12-3/TRBV12-4	few	-	13	TRBJ1-2	TGTGCCAGCAGTCCCCAGTTGGGTTATGGCTACACCTTC	CASSPQLGYGYTF
TRBV9	few	TRBD2	16	TRBJ2-1	TGTGCCAGCAGCGTCAATCAGCGGGAGAGTCAGGTTGAGCAGTTCTTC	CASSVNQRESQVEQFF
TRBV4-2	-	-	15	TRBJ1-5	TGTGCCAGCAGCCAAGATAGGGCAGTCAATCAGCCCCAGCATTTT	CASSQDRAVNQPQHF
TRBV30	few	TRBD2	16	TRBJ2-2	TGTGCCTGGAGACTTAGCGGGAGGGGTATCACCGGGGAGCTGTTTTTT	CAWRLSGRGITGELFF